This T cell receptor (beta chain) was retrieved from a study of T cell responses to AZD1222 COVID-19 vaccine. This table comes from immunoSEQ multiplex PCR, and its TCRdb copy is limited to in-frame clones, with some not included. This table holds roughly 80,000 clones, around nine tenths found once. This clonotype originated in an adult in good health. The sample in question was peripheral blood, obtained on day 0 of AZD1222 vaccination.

The CDR3 nucleotides read TGTGCCAGCAGTCTAACCGAGACAGGGAGAGGTTCTGGTGGCTACACCTTC. Protein sequence: CASSLTETGRGSGGYTF. The chain employs TRBV28 and TRBJ1-2; 7 bases fit TRBD1. Trimming cost V 5 bases and J 7 bases; bases outside gene matches: 19. The CDR3 has 17 residues. Germline V gene data show CDR1 as MDHEN and CDR2 as SYDVKM.